This T cell receptor (beta chain) was sequenced for a study of blood T cell repertoires in COVID-19. Overall study: The United States, Italy and Spain supplied acute and convalescent COVID-19 samples. T cells, B-cell-depleted T cells, or PBMCs provided the cDNA or gDNA that served as material.

The count of this clone is one. Participants came from about 23 US areas, aged about 18 to 89 years. Generated by immunoSEQ multiplex PCR, the TCRdb table keeps only in-frame clones and is missing some. The sample lists 200,000 or so clones, less than 85% occurring once. This receptor was obtained from a man aged 55 to 70 who had recovered from COVID-19. Sequencing used PBMCs or T cells enriched from blood (not recorded which).

The CDR3 DNA follows: TGTGCCAGCAGCCCAGGTCCCCGGGGGGGACCGCAAGAGACCCAGTACTTC. Protein sequence: CASSPGPRGGPQETQYF. This chain connects TRBV7-2 to TRBJ2-5, with 8 positions matching TRBD2. This CDR3 region has 17 residues. After removal of 5 bases from V and 2 bases from J, the junction contained 13 bases not matched to a gene. Per germline, CDR1 SGHTA and CDR2 FQGNSA. Full variable domain (missing parts from reference TRBV7-2 and TRBJ2-5): GAGVSQSPSNKVTEKGKDVELRCDPISGHTALYWYRQSLGQGLEFLIYFQGNSAPDKSGLPSDRFSAERTGGSVSTLTIQRTQQEDSAVYLCASSPGPRGGPQETQYFGPGTRLLVL.